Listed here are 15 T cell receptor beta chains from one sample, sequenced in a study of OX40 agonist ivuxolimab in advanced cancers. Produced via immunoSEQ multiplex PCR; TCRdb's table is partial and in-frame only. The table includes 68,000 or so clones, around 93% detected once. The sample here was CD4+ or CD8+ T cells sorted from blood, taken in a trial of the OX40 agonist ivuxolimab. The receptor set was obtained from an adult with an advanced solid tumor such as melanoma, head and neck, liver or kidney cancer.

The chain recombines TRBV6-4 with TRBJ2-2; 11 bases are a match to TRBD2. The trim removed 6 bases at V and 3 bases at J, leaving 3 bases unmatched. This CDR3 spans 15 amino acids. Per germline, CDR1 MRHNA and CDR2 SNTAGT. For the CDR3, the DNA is TGTGCCAGCAGCCAACTAGCGGGAGACACCGGGGAGCTGTTTTTT. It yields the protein CASSQLAGDTGELFF.

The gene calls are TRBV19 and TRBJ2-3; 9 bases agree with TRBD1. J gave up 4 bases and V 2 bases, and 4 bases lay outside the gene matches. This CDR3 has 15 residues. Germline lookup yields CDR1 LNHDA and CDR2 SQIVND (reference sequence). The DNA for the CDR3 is TGTGCCAGTAGTATAAGCCGACAGGGGGCAGATACGCAGTATTTT. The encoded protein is CASSISRQGADTQYF. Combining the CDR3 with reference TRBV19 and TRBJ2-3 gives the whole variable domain DGGITQSPKYLFRKEGQNVTLSCEQNLNHDAMYWYRQDPGQGLRLIYYSQIVNDFQKGDIAEGYSVSREKKESFPLTVTSAQKNPTAFYLCASSISRQGADTQYFGPGTRLTVL.

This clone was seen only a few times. Written as DNA, the CDR3 is TGCGCCAGCAGTCCGGGACAGGGTTTGGGAAACTATGGCTACACCTTC. Translating it yields CASSPGQGLGNYGYTF. The chain has TRBV10-1 and TRBJ1-2, with 9 bases aligning to TRBD1. Trimming took 5 bases from V and 2 from J; bases not matched to a gene: 9. The germline V gene encodes CDR1 WNHNN and CDR2 SYGVQD (reference sequence). This CDR3 contains 16 residues.

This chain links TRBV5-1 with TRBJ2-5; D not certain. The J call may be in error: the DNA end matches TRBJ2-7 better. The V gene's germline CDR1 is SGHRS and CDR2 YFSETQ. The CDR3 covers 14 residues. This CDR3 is CASSRDALSYEQYF. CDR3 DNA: TGCGCCAGCAGTAGGGATGCACTCTCCTACGAGCAGTACTTC.

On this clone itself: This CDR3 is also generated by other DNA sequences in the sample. The CDR3 DNA is TGCGCCAGCAGCTTGGTGGGCACAGATACGCAGTATTTT. Translated: CASSLVGTDTQYF. The chain carries TRBV5-1 and TRBJ2-3; the D is unclear. The V end was cut by 0 bases, the J end by 1 base, with 3 bases between. Germline V gene lookup returns CDR1 SGHRS and CDR2 YFSETQ. The CDR3 is 13 amino acids.

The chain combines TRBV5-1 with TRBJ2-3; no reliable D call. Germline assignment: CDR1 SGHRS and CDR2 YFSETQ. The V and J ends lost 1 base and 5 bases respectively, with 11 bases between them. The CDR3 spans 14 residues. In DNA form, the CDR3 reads TGCGCCAGCAGCTTGCGGCAGGTGGGAGATACGCAGTATTTT. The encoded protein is CASSLRQVGDTQYF. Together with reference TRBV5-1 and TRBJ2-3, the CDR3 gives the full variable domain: KAGVTQTPRYLIKTRGQQVTLSCSPISGHRSVSWYQQTPGQGLQFLFEYFSETQRNKGNFPGRFSGRQFSNSRSEMNVSTLELGDSALYLCASSLRQVGDTQYFGPGTRLTVL.

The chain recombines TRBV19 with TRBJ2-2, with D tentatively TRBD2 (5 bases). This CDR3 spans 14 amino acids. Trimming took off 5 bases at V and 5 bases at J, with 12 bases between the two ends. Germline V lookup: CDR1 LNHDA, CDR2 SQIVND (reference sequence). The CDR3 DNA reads TGTGCCAGTAGTCGCGATTCGGGGACCGGGGAGCTGTTTTTT. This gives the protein CASSRDSGTGELFF.

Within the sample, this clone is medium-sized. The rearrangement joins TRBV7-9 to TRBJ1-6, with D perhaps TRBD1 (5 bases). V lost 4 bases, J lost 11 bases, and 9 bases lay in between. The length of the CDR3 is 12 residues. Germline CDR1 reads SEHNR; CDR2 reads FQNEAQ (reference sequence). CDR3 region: CASSSGTTPLHF. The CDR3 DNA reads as TGTGCCAGCAGCTCAGGGACGACACCCCTCCACTTT.

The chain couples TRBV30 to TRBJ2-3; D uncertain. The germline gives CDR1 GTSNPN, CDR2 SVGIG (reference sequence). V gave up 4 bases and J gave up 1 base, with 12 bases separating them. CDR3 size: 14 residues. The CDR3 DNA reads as TGTGCCTGGACCTCGGGTTCGGGCACAGATACGCAGTATTTT. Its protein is CAWTSGSGTDTQYF.

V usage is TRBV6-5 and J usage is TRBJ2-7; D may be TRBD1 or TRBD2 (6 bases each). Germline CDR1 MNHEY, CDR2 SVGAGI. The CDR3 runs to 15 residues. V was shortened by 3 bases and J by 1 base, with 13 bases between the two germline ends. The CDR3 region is CASSYQGGSSYEQYF. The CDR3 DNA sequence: TGTGCCAGCAGTTATCAAGGGGGGTCTTCCTACGAGCAGTACTTC.

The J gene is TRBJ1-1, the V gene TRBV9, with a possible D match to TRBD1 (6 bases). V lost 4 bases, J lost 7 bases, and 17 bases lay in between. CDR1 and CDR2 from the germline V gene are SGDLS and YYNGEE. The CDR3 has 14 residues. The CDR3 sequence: CASSPPWDTLEAFF. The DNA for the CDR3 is TGTGCCAGCAGCCCGCCTTGGGACACTCTTGAAGCTTTCTTT.

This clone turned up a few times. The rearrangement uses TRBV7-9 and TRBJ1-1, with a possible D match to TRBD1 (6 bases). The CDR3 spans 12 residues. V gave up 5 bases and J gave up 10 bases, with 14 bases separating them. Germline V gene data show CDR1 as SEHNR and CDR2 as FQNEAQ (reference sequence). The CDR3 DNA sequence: TGTGCCAGCAGCCCTCCGGGGGGGCTAGCTTTCTTT. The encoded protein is CASSPPGGLAFF.

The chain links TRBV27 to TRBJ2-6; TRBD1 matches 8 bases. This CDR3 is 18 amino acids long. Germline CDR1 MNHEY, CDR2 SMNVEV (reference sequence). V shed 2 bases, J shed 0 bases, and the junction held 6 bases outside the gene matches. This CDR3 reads CASSLAGGYYSGANVLTF. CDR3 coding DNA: TGTGCCAGCAGTTTAGCAGGGGGCTATTACTCTGGGGCCAACGTCCTGACTTTC. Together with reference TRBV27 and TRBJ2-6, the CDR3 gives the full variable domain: EAQVTQNPRYLITVTGKKLTVTCSQNMNHEYMSWYRQDPGLGLRQIYYSMNVEVTDKGDVPEGYKVSRKEKRNFPLILESPSPNQTSLYFCASSLAGGYYSGANVLTFGAGSRLTVL.

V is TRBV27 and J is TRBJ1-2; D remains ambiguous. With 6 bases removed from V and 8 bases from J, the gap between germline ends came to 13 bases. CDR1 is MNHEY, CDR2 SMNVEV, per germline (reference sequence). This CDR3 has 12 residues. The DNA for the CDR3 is TGTGCCAGCAGAAGGTCCCCGGAGGGCTACACCTTC. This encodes CASRRSPEGYTF.

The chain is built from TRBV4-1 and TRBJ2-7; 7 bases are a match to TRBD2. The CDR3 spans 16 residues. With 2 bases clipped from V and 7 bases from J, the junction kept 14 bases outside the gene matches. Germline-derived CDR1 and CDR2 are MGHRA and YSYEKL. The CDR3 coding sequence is TGCGCCAGCAGCCAATGGTCGGGAGGTATACGTGGGGAGCAGTACTTC. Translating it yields CASSQWSGGIRGEQYF.